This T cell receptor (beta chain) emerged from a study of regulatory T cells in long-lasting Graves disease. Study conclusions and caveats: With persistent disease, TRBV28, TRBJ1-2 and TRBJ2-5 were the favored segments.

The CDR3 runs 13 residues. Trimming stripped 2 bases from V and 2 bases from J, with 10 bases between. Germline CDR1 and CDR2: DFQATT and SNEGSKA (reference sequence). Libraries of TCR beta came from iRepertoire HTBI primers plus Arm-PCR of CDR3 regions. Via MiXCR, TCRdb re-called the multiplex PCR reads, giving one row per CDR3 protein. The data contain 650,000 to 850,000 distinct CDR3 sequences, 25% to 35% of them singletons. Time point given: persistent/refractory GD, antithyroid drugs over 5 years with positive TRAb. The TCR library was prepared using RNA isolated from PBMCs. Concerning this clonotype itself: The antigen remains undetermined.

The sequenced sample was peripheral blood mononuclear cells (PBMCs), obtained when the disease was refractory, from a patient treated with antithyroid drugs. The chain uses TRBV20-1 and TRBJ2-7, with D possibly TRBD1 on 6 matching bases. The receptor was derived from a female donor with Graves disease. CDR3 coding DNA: TGCAGTGCTAGAATTCCAGGGGCCTACGAGCAGTACTTC. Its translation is CSARIPGAYEQYF.